What follows describes a single T cell receptor (beta chain). This entry comes from a study of T cells in Graves' hyperthyroidism and ophthalmopathy. V lost 10 bases, J lost 1 base, and 20 bases lay in between. Germline V gene data show CDR1 as SEHNR and CDR2 as FQNEAQ (reference sequence). This CDR3 has 15 residues. TCR beta CDR3 regions were amplified from RNA transcripts. HTBI primers were used for first-round RT-PCR of the TCR CDR3. TCRdb re-derived calls from the multiplex PCR reads in MiXCR, one entry per CDR3 protein. The sample lists more than 550,000 distinct CDR3 sequences, roughly 17% seen once, with roughly a sixth in the top ten.

The chain is built from TRBV7-9 and TRBJ2-7, with D unclear. This TCR was recovered from a man in his fifties with Graves' hyperthyroidism. The specimen was blood. The CDR3 region has the DNA TGTGCCACAACCCATGGGTCCTACGGGTCCTACGAGCAGTACTTC. It is translated as CATTHGSYGSYEQYF.